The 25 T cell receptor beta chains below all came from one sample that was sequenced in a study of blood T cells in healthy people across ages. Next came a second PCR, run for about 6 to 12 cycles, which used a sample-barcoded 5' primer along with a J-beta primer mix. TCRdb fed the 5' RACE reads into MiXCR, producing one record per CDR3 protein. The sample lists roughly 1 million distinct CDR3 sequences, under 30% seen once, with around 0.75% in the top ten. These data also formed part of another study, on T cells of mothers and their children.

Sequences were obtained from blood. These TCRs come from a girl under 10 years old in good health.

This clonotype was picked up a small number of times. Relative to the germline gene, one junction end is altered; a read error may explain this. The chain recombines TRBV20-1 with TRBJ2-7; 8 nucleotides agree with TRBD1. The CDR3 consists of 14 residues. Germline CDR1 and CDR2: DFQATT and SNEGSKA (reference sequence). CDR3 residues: CGALRGRGDWEQYF. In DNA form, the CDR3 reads TGCGGTGCTCTCAGGGGGCGAGGGGACTGGGAGCAGTACTTC.

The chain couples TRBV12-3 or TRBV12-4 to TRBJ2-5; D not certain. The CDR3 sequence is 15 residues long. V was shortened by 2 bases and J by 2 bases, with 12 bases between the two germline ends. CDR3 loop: CASSLLVAGQETQYF. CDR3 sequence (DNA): TGTGCCAGCAGTTTACTTGTCGCTGGTCAAGAGACCCAGTACTTC.

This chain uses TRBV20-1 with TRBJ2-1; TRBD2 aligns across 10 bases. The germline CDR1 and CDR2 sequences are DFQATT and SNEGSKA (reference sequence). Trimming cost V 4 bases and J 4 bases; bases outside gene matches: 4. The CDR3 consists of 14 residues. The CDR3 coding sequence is TGCAGTGCTACAACTAGCGGGGAGTACAATGAGCAGTTCTTC. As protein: CSATTSGEYNEQFF.

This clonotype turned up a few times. Here the CDR3 DNA reads TGTGCCAGCTCACCGGACAGGGTTAACCGGGAGCAGTACTTC. It translates to CASSPDRVNREQYF. The chain has TRBV18 and TRBJ2-7, with 8 bases lining up with TRBD1. There are 14 residues in the CDR3. V gave up 3 bases and J gave up 7 bases; unmatched junction bases: 8. From germline, CDR1 is KGHSH and CDR2 LQKENI.

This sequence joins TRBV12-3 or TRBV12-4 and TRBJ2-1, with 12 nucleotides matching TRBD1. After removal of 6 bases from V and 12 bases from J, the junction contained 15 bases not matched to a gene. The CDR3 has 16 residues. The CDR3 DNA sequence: TGTGCCAGCAGCGACTCCGGGACAGGGGGCGCTTGGGGGCAGTTCTTC. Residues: CASSDSGTGGAWGQFF.

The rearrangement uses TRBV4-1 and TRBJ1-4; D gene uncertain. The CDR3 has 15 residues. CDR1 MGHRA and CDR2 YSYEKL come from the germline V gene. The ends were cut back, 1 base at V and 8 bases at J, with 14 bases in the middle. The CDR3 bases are TGCGCCAGCAGCCAAGGGGCCGGGAAAACCGAAAAACTGTTTTTT. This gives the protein CASSQGAGKTEKLFF.

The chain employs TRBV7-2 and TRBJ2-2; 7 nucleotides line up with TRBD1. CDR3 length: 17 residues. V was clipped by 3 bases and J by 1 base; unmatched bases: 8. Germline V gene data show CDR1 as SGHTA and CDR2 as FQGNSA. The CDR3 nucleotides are TGTGCCAGCAGCTTCTTGTCTCACAGGGGGAACACCGGGGAGCTGTTTTTT. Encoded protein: CASSFLSHRGNTGELFF.

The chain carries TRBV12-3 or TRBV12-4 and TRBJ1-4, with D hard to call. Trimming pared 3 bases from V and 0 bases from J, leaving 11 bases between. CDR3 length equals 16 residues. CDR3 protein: CASSFHLSATNEKLFF. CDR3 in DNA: TGTGCCAGCAGTTTTCACCTGTCTGCAACTAATGAAAAACTGTTTTTT.

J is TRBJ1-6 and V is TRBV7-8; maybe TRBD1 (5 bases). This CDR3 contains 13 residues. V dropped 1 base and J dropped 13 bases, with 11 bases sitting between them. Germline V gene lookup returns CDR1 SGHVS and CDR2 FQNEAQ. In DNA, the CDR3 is TGTGCCAGCAGCTTAGAATGGGGGGATCCCCTCCACTTT. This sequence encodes CASSLEWGDPLHF.

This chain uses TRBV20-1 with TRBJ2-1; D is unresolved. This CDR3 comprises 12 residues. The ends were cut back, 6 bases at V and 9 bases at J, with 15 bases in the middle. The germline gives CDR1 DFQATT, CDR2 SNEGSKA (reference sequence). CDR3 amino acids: CSAPSRPVEQFF. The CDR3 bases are TGCAGTGCCCCCAGTCGGCCAGTTGAGCAGTTCTTC.

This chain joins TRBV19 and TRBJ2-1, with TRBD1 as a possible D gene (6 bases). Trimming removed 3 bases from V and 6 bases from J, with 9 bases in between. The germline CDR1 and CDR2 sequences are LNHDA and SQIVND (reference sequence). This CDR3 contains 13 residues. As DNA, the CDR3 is TGTGCCAGTAGTATGGCAGGGGCCAATGAGCAGTTCTTC. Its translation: CASSMAGANEQFF.

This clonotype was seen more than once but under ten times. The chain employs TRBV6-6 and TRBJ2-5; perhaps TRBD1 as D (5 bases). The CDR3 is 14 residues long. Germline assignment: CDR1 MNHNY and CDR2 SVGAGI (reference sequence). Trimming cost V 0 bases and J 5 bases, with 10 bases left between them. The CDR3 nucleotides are TGTGCCAGCAGTTACTCAAGGACACTGGAGACCCAGTACTTC. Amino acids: CASSYSRTLETQYF.

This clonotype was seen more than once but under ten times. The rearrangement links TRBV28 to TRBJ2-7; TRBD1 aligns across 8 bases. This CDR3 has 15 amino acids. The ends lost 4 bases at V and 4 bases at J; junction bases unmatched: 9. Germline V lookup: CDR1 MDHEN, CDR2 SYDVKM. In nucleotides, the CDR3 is TGTGCCAGCAGTTCTGTAAGGACAGGGCAGTACGAGCAGTACTTC. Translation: CASSSVRTGQYEQYF.

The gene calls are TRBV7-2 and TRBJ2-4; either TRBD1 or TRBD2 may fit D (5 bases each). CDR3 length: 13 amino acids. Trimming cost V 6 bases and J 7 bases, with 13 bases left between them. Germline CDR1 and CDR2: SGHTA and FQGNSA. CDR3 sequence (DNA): TGTGCCAGCAGGCCGGGACCGAACAACATTCAGTACTTC. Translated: CASRPGPNNIQYF.

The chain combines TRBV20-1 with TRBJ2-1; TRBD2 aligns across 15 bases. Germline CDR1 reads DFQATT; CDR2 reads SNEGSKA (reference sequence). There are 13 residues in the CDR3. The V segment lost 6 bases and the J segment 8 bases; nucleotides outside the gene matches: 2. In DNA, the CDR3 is TGCAGTGCCTGGACTAGCGGGGGGGATGAGCAGTTCTTC. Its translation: CSAWTSGGDEQFF.

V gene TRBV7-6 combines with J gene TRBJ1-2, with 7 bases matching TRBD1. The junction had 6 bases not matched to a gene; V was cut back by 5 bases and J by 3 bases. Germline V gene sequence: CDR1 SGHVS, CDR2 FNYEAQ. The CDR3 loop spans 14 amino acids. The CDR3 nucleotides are TGTGCCAGCAGCCTAGGGACAGAGGACTATGGCTACACCTTC. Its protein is CASSLGTEDYGYTF.

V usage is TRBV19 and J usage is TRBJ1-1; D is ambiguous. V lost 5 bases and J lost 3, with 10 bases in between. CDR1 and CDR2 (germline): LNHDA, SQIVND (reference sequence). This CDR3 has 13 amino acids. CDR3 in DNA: TGTGCCAGTAGTTCTGAGGTCCACACTGAAGCTTTCTTT. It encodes CASSSEVHTEAFF.

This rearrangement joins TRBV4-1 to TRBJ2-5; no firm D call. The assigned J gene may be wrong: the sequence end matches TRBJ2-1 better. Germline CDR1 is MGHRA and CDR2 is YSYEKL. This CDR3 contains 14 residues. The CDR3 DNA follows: TGCGCCAGCAGCCAGCAATGTCTGCACAATGAGCAGTTCTTC. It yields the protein CASSQQCLHNEQFF.

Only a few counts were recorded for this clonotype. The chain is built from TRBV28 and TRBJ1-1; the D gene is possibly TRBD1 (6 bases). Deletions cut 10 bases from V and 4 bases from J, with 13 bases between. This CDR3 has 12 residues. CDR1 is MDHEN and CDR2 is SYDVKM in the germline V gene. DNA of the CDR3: TGTGCCACCGAACAGGGAATCACTGAAGCTTTCTTT. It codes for CATEQGITEAFF.

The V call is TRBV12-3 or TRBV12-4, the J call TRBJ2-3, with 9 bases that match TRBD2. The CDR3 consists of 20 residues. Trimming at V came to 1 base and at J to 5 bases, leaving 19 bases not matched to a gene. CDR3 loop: CASSLGLAGIYTVNIDTQYF. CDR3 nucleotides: TGTGCCAGCAGTTTAGGGCTAGCGGGGATTTATACTGTGAATATAGATACGCAGTATTTT.

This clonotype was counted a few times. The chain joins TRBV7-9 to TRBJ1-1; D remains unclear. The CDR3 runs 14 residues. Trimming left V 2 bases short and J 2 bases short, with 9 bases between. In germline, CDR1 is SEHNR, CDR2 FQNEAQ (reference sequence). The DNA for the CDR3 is TGTGCCAGCAGCTTACGGACGGAAAACACTGAAGCTTTCTTT. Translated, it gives CASSLRTENTEAFF.

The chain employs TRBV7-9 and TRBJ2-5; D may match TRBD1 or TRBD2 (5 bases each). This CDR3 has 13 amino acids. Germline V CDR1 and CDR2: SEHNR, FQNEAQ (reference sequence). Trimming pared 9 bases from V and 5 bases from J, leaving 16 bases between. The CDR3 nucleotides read TGTGCCAGTGACGCTAGCTGGGACGAGACCCAGTACTTC. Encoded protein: CASDASWDETQYF.

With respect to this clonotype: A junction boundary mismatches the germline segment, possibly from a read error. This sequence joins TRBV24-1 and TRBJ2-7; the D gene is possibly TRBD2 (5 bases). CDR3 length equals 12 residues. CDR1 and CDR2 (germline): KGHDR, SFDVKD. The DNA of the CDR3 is TGTGCCACCAGTGATTTCGGACTCTTTTGGAACTTC. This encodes CATSDFGLFWNF.

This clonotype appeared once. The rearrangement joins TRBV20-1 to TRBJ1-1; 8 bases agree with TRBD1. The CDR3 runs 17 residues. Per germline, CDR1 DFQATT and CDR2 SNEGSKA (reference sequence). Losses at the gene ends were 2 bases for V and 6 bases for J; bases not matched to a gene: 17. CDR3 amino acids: CSARPFIVSDRVAEAFF. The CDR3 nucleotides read TGCAGTGCTAGACCATTTATCGTCTCGGACAGGGTGGCTGAAGCTTTCTTT.

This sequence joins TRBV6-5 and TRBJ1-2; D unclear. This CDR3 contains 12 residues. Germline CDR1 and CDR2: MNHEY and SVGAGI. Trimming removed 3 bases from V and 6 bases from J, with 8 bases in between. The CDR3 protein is CASSYRGDGYTF. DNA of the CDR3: TGTGCCAGCAGTTATCGAGGAGATGGCTACACCTTC.